This T cell receptor beta chain was captured in a study of control samples from healthy donors and cancer patients. TCRdb's copy holds only in-frame clones and misses some; the assay was immunoSEQ multiplex PCR. This repertoire shows 70,000 to 95,000 clones, roughly 86% found once; its top ten account for about 18%. Per the germline V gene, CDR1 is MGHRA and CDR2 is YSYEKL. V was clipped by 3 bases and J by 1 base; unmatched bases: 3. The CDR3 loop spans 16 amino acids. The chain has TRBV4-1 and TRBJ2-1, with 10 bases that match TRBD2. This sequence originates from a man aged 45-65 years in good health. Sequenced input: blood. CDR3 amino acids: CASSQGTSESYNEQFF. The CDR3 coding sequence is TGCGCCAGCAGCCAGGGGACTAGCGAATCCTACAATGAGCAGTTCTTC.